This entry lists 7 T cell receptor beta chains sequenced from one sample in a study of metastatic and nonmetastatic thyroid tumors. The entire patient cohort was treatment-naive prior to thyroid surgery. TCRdb re-clonotyped the PCR reads via MiXCR. This table holds some 13,000 clones, approximately 12% found once. The sequencing input was blood. The source of these receptors is a female donor with papillary thyroid cancer or a benign thyroid nodule (not recorded which). Some clones in this sample may be carry-over from other donors' samples.

This clone occurred a few times. This chain connects TRBV7-9 to TRBJ1-4; D possibly corresponds to TRBD1 (5 bases). Deletions cut 10 bases from V and 5 bases from J, with 17 bases between. CDR3 length: 14 residues. From germline, CDR1 is SEHNR and CDR2 FQNEAQ (reference sequence). The CDR3 loop reads CAKSLAGQNEKLFF. The CDR3 DNA follows: TGTGCCAAGAGCTTAGCGGGGCAAAATGAAAAACTGTTTTTT.

This clone was found many times. V and J are TRBV11-2 and TRBJ2-1; D gene unclear. This CDR3 is 13 amino acids long. Germline CDR1 and CDR2: SGHAT and FQNNGV. V was pared by 4 bases and J by 8 bases, with 12 bases between. This CDR3 is CASSSSGLHEQFF. The CDR3 region has the DNA TGTGCCAGCAGCTCCTCCGGTTTGCATGAGCAGTTCTTC.

Ten or more counts support this clone. The chain employs TRBV9 and TRBJ2-1; TRBD1 matches 8 bases. CDR1 and CDR2 (germline): SGDLS, YYNGEE. V trimming: 3 bases; J trimming: 0 bases; junction bases outside the gene matches: 5. CDR3 size: 16 residues. CDR3 in amino acids: CASSATGVASYNEQFF. The CDR3 nucleotides read TGTGCCAGCAGCGCGACAGGGGTGGCCTCCTACAATGAGCAGTTCTTC.

This clone was observed at least ten times. At the DNA level, this CDR3 is encoded by other sequences in the same sample as well. This chain connects TRBV5-1 to TRBJ2-7; D could derive from TRBD1 or TRBD2 (5 bases each). CDR1 and CDR2 (germline): SGHRS, YFSETQ. V gave up 4 bases and J gave up 0 bases, with 11 bases separating them. This CDR3 has 14 residues. The CDR3 DNA sequence: TGCGCCAGCAGCCCTTATGGGACCTCCTACGAGCAGTACTTC. Translated: CASSPYGTSYEQYF.

About this clone: One junction end does not reproduce the germline sequence, and a read error may be involved. This chain connects TRBV7-8 to TRBJ2-1; D may be TRBD1 (6 bases). CDR3 length: 13 amino acids. Germline V gives CDR1 SGHVS, CDR2 FQNEAQ. DNA for the CDR3: TGTGCCAGCAGCTTCGACTGGGACAATGAGCAGTTTTTC. It yields the protein CASSFDWDNEQFF.

This clone counts as medium-sized. The chain uses TRBV10-3 and TRBJ2-2, with D possibly being TRBD1 (5 bases). This CDR3 comprises 12 residues. Trimming took 6 bases from V and 6 from J, leaving 8 bases between them. CDR1 ENHRY and CDR2 SYGVKD come from the germline V gene. CDR3 in amino acids: CAISRVSGELFF. CDR3 nucleotides: TGTGCCATCAGCAGGGTTTCCGGGGAGCTGTTTTTT.

The table lists this clone with many counts. The rearrangement uses TRBV5-1 and TRBJ2-1; TRBD2 matches 11 bases. J gave up 5 bases and V 6 bases, and 7 bases lay outside the gene matches. CDR1 SGHRS and CDR2 YFSETQ come from the germline V gene. The CDR3 is 15 amino acids. As DNA, the CDR3 is TGCGCCAGCAAAATAGCGGGGGGGCCTAACAATGAGCAGTTCTTC. Its translation: CASKIAGGPNNEQFF.